This T cell receptor beta chain was sequenced in a study of blood T cells in healthy people across ages. Using a J-beta primer mix together with a sample-barcoded 5' primer, a second PCR was run for roughly 6 to 11 cycles. TCRdb passed the 5' RACE reads through MiXCR, listing each CDR3 protein once. The sample consists of roughly 930,000 distinct CDR3 sequences, around 48% of them appearing once. The germline CDR1 and CDR2 sequences are MDHEN and SYDVKM. This CDR3 is built from 13 residues. V gave up 7 bases and J gave up 2 bases, with 9 bases separating them. This clonotype was obtained from a man aged 25 to 40 in good health. This chain links TRBV28 with TRBJ1-3; D is perhaps TRBD1 (5 bases). Sequencing input: blood. CDR3 DNA sequence: TGTGCCAGCACAAGGGGTCCTGGAAACACCATATATTTT. Its translation is CASTRGPGNTIYF.